These T cell receptor beta chains were read from a single sample in a study of response to subunit inactivated influenza vaccine. TCRdb redid the calling of the RT-PCR reads with MiXCR, one entry per CDR3 protein. The repertoire has around 580,000 distinct CDR3 sequences, about 12% of them found once; the top ten carry about 9.4%. The source material was PBMCs from blood, sampled on the day of vaccination. The source of these receptors is a man aged 45-65 years who received an inactivated influenza vaccine. CDR3s include the opening cysteine and the closing phenylalanine or tryptophan. The D gene is left open where the match is weak. Expanded clones are given a class, and other clones once, few, many or no size at all.

j_gene: TRBJ1-1
v_gene: TRBV12-3/TRBV12-4
abundance: few
d_gene: NA
CDR3nt: TGTGCCAGCAGGGACGTGTCAGGGGCTTTCTTT
CDR3aa: CASRDVSGAFF

j_gene: TRBJ2-5
v_gene: TRBV30
abundance: NA
d_gene: NA
CDR3nt: TGTGCCTGGAGTTCCAGGGGCAGGGAGACCCAGTACTTC
CDR3aa: CAWSSRGRETQYF

j_gene: TRBJ2-7
v_gene: TRBV28
abundance: few
d_gene: TRBD1
CDR3nt: TGTGCCAGCAATCACCCCGGGGACAGCAACTACGAGCAGTACTTC
CDR3aa: CASNHPGDSNYEQYF

j_gene: TRBJ2-1
v_gene: TRBV2
abundance: few
d_gene: NA
CDR3nt: TGTGCCAGTAACCGGGACAACGACAATGAGCAGTTCTTC
CDR3aa: CASNRDNDNEQFF

j_gene: TRBJ1-5
v_gene: TRBV2
abundance: NA
d_gene: NA
CDR3nt: TGTGCCAGCAGTGAAAGGGAGGGGAGCCAGAGCGGCAATCAGCCCCAGCATTTT
CDR3aa: CASSEREGSQSGNQPQHF

j_gene: TRBJ2-3
v_gene: TRBV5-1
abundance: NA
d_gene: NA
CDR3nt: TGCGCCAGCAGCTTAGGTGACGGGTCGGGAGATACGCAGTATTTT
CDR3aa: CASSLGDGSGDTQYF

j_gene: TRBJ1-4
v_gene: TRBV7-9
abundance: few
d_gene: NA
CDR3nt: TGTGCCAGCAGCTCTCTTCGCGGGAATGAAAAACTGTTTTTT
CDR3aa: CASSSLRGNEKLFF

j_gene: TRBJ2-3
v_gene: TRBV5-6
abundance: many
d_gene: NA
CDR3nt: TGTGCCAGCAGCTCTCGGGGGGCCGCAGATACGCAGTATTTT
CDR3aa: CASSSRGAADTQYF

j_gene: TRBJ1-2
v_gene: TRBV12-3/TRBV12-4
abundance: few
d_gene: NA
CDR3nt: TGTGCCAGCAGTTTTACCCAACACTATGGCTACACCTTC
CDR3aa: CASSFTQHYGYTF

j_gene: TRBJ2-4
v_gene: TRBV7-2
abundance: NA
d_gene: NA
CDR3nt: TGTGCCAGCAGCTTAGTTGGTGCTGCCGCTAACATTCAGTACTTC
CDR3aa: CASSLVGAAANIQYF

j_gene: TRBJ1-5
v_gene: TRBV20-1
abundance: few
d_gene: NA
CDR3nt: TGCAGTGCTATATCCCGAAACAGGGGCAATCAGCCCCAGCATTTT
CDR3aa: CSAISRNRGNQPQHF

j_gene: TRBJ2-7
v_gene: TRBV12-3/TRBV12-4
abundance: few
d_gene: NA
CDR3nt: TGTGCCAGCAGCCCCAGGAGGAATGGCGAGCAGTACTTC
CDR3aa: CASSPRRNGEQYF

j_gene: TRBJ2-3
v_gene: TRBV12-3/TRBV12-4
abundance: NA
d_gene: NA
CDR3nt: TGTGCCAGCAGTTTTAACAGGGGCACAGATACGCAGTATTTT
CDR3aa: CASSFNRGTDTQYF

j_gene: TRBJ1-5
v_gene: TRBV7-2
abundance: many
d_gene: NA
CDR3nt: TGTGCCAGCAGCCCTCAAGGTAGCAATCAGCCCCAGCATTTT
CDR3aa: CASSPQGSNQPQHF

j_gene: TRBJ2-7
v_gene: TRBV4-1
abundance: NA
d_gene: NA
CDR3nt: TGCGCCAGCAGCCTCCGGGACGGGACCTACGAGCAGTACTTC
CDR3aa: CASSLRDGTYEQYF

j_gene: TRBJ2-1
v_gene: TRBV7-2
abundance: NA
d_gene: TRBD2
CDR3nt: TGTGCCAGCAGCTCGCTAGCGGGGAAACACAATGAGCAGTTCTTC
CDR3aa: CASSSLAGKHNEQFF

j_gene: TRBJ2-1
v_gene: TRBV6-2/TRBV6-3
abundance: many
d_gene: TRBD2
CDR3nt: TGTGCCAGCAGAACCTATAGCGGGAGCTCCTACAATGAGCAGTTCTTC
CDR3aa: CASRTYSGSSYNEQFF

j_gene: TRBJ2-3
v_gene: TRBV24-1
abundance: NA
d_gene: TRBD1
CDR3nt: TGTGCCACCAGTGATTTGCGTGCAGGGGGCAGGGATACGCAGTATTTT
CDR3aa: CATSDLRAGGRDTQYF

j_gene: TRBJ2-6
v_gene: TRBV28
abundance: NA
d_gene: NA
CDR3nt: TGTGCCAGCAGTCCCCTTGGGCAGGGCACCTCCTCTGGGGCCAACGTCCTGACTTTC
CDR3aa: CASSPLGQGTSSGANVLTF

j_gene: TRBJ2-5
v_gene: TRBV2
abundance: few
d_gene: NA
CDR3nt: TGTGCCAGCAGTGAAGCGGTCTTAGGGGAGACCCAGTACTTC
CDR3aa: CASSEAVLGETQYF

j_gene: TRBJ2-2
v_gene: TRBV10-3
abundance: many
d_gene: TRBD1
CDR3nt: TGTGCCATCAGTGATCAGGGGGACGGGGAGCTGTTTTTT
CDR3aa: CAISDQGDGELFF

j_gene: TRBJ2-7
v_gene: TRBV5-1
abundance: NA
d_gene: TRBD1
CDR3nt: TGCGCCAGCAGCCTCGACAGGGCCCCCAACGAGCAGTACTTC
CDR3aa: CASSLDRAPNEQYF

j_gene: TRBJ2-1
v_gene: TRBV29-1
abundance: many
d_gene: NA
CDR3nt: TGCAGCGTTGAAACGGGTGAGCAGTTCTTC
CDR3aa: CSVETGEQFF

j_gene: TRBJ1-5
v_gene: TRBV12-3/TRBV12-4
abundance: NA
d_gene: NA
CDR3nt: TGTGCCAGCAGAAAAATGGGGTCCAATCAGCCCCAGCATTTT
CDR3aa: CASRKMGSNQPQHF

j_gene: TRBJ2-3
v_gene: TRBV12-3/TRBV12-4
abundance: NA
d_gene: NA
CDR3nt: TGTGCCAGCAAGGTGACGGTCCCCCGGGATACGCAGTATTTT
CDR3aa: CASKVTVPRDTQYF

j_gene: TRBJ1-6
v_gene: TRBV28
abundance: NA
d_gene: NA
CDR3nt: TGTGCCAGCAGTTTACGTCTGGCTTTTCGAAGCTCCTATAATTCACCCCTCCACTTT
CDR3aa: CASSLRLAFRSSYNSPLHF

j_gene: TRBJ1-3
v_gene: TRBV3-1
abundance: NA
d_gene: NA
CDR3nt: TGTGCCAGCAGCCAAGTGGGAAGGACTGGAAACACCATATATTTT
CDR3aa: CASSQVGRTGNTIYF

j_gene: TRBJ2-7
v_gene: TRBV6-2/TRBV6-3
abundance: NA
d_gene: TRBD2
CDR3nt: TGTGCCAGCAGAGGACTAGCGGGACAGTATGCCGAGCAGTACTTC
CDR3aa: CASRGLAGQYAEQYF

j_gene: TRBJ2-7
v_gene: TRBV10-3
abundance: many
d_gene: NA
CDR3nt: TGTGCCGCAATAGCGGCGGGCGGCGAGCAGTACTTC
CDR3aa: CAAIAAGGEQYF

j_gene: TRBJ2-1
v_gene: TRBV7-6
abundance: few
d_gene: TRBD2
CDR3nt: TGTGCCAGCAGCTCTGCCGGGACTAGCTCCTACAATGAGCAGTTCTTC
CDR3aa: CASSSAGTSSYNEQFF

j_gene: TRBJ1-3
v_gene: TRBV12-3/TRBV12-4
abundance: NA
d_gene: NA
CDR3nt: TGTGCCAGCAGGCCGACAGCTAGCTCTGGAAACACCATATATTTT
CDR3aa: CASRPTASSGNTIYF

j_gene: TRBJ2-3
v_gene: TRBV18
abundance: NA
d_gene: NA
CDR3nt: TGTGCCAGCACACCCTTAGCGAGGGGGGGCACAGATACGCAGTATTTT
CDR3aa: CASTPLARGGTDTQYF

j_gene: TRBJ2-3
v_gene: TRBV27
abundance: few
d_gene: TRBD1
CDR3nt: TGTGCCAGCAGTCCCTGGACAGGGGTGAGCACAGATACGCAGTATTTT
CDR3aa: CASSPWTGVSTDTQYF

j_gene: TRBJ1-5
v_gene: TRBV15
abundance: many
d_gene: NA
CDR3nt: TGTGCCACCAGCAGAGTTAATCAGCCCCAGCATTTT
CDR3aa: CATSRVNQPQHF

j_gene: TRBJ1-5
v_gene: TRBV19
abundance: NA
d_gene: NA
CDR3nt: TGTGCCAGTAGTATAGATTCGGGCCCGGTGGATCAGCCCCAGCATTTT
CDR3aa: CASSIDSGPVDQPQHF

j_gene: TRBJ2-2
v_gene: TRBV6-2/TRBV6-3
abundance: many
d_gene: NA
CDR3nt: TGTGCCAGCAGTCCCCGGTCGGGGAACACCGGGGAGCTGTTTTTT
CDR3aa: CASSPRSGNTGELFF

j_gene: TRBJ2-2
v_gene: TRBV12-3/TRBV12-4
abundance: NA
d_gene: NA
CDR3nt: TGTGCCAGCAGTCTCAGACAGTCCGGGGAGCTGTTTTTT
CDR3aa: CASSLRQSGELFF

j_gene: TRBJ2-6
v_gene: TRBV29-1
abundance: NA
d_gene: TRBD2
CDR3nt: TGCAGCGTCAGGACGACTAGCGTGATATCTGGGGCCAACGTCCTGACTTTC
CDR3aa: CSVRTTSVISGANVLTF

j_gene: TRBJ1-5
v_gene: TRBV11-1
abundance: NA
d_gene: TRBD1
CDR3nt: TGTGCCAGCAGCTCGATGGGGGGACAGACGAATAGCAATCAGCCCCAGCATTTT
CDR3aa: CASSSMGGQTNSNQPQHF

j_gene: TRBJ1-6
v_gene: TRBV20-1
abundance: few
d_gene: NA
CDR3nt: TGCAGTGCTAGCCCCTCCGGAGGGGGGAGGTCCTATAATTCACCCCTCCACTTT
CDR3aa: CSASPSGGGRSYNSPLHF

j_gene: TRBJ1-5
v_gene: TRBV5-5
abundance: few
d_gene: NA
CDR3nt: TGTGCCAGCAGCTTTGCGGGGGATAGCAATCAGCCCCAGCATTTT
CDR3aa: CASSFAGDSNQPQHF

j_gene: TRBJ2-5
v_gene: TRBV20-1
abundance: NA
d_gene: NA
CDR3nt: TGCAGTGCTAGATGGGTTCGGGAGACCCAGTACTTC
CDR3aa: CSARWVRETQYF

j_gene: TRBJ2-7
v_gene: TRBV5-1
abundance: NA
d_gene: TRBD2
CDR3nt: TGCGCCAGCAGCTCGGTCACTAGCGGGGGAGTCGACGAGCAGTACTTC
CDR3aa: CASSSVTSGGVDEQYF

j_gene: TRBJ2-1
v_gene: TRBV30
abundance: few
d_gene: NA
CDR3nt: TGTGCCTGGAGTGGAGGAGGGGGTTGGGGAACCTACAATGAGCAGTTCTTC
CDR3aa: CAWSGGGGWGTYNEQFF

j_gene: TRBJ2-7
v_gene: TRBV20-1
abundance: NA
d_gene: TRBD1
CDR3nt: TGCAGTGCTAACACCCCCGGGACAGGGAAGAACGAGCAGTACTTC
CDR3aa: CSANTPGTGKNEQYF

j_gene: TRBJ2-7
v_gene: TRBV6-2/TRBV6-3
abundance: few
d_gene: TRBD2
CDR3nt: TGTGCCAGCAGCCCCGGGAGCAGAACCGGGACTAGCGGGAGGGGGACCTACGAGCAGTACTTC
CDR3aa: CASSPGSRTGTSGRGTYEQYF

j_gene: TRBJ2-3
v_gene: TRBV7-2
abundance: few
d_gene: TRBD1
CDR3nt: TGTGCCAGCAGCTCATGGACAGGTGTAACAGATACGCAGTATTTT
CDR3aa: CASSSWTGVTDTQYF

j_gene: TRBJ1-6
v_gene: TRBV6-5
abundance: few
d_gene: NA
CDR3nt: TGTGCCAGCAGTTACACGCAGCCGTATAATTCACCCCTCCACTTT
CDR3aa: CASSYTQPYNSPLHF

j_gene: TRBJ2-5
v_gene: TRBV18
abundance: few
d_gene: TRBD1
CDR3nt: TGTGCCAGCTCACCACTTAGCTGGGACAGGGGCGAGACCCAGTACTTC
CDR3aa: CASSPLSWDRGETQYF

j_gene: TRBJ2-3
v_gene: TRBV7-2
abundance: many
d_gene: NA
CDR3nt: TGTGCCAGCAGCTCCTCCCGGCTAGATACGCAGTATTTT
CDR3aa: CASSSSRLDTQYF

j_gene: TRBJ2-1
v_gene: TRBV15
abundance: few
d_gene: TRBD2
CDR3nt: TGTGCCACCAGCAGAGAGAAGGGACTAGCGGGAGTTCAGCAGTTCTTC
CDR3aa: CATSREKGLAGVQQFF

j_gene: TRBJ1-5
v_gene: TRBV5-1
abundance: many
d_gene: NA
CDR3nt: TGCGCCAGCAGCTTACAGGGCAGGGGTCAGCCCCAGCATTTT
CDR3aa: CASSLQGRGQPQHF

j_gene: TRBJ2-3
v_gene: TRBV28
abundance: NA
d_gene: TRBD1
CDR3nt: TGTGCCAGCAAGAGACAGGGGCTTGAAGATACGCAGTATTTT
CDR3aa: CASKRQGLEDTQYF

j_gene: TRBJ2-5
v_gene: TRBV4-2
abundance: many
d_gene: NA
CDR3nt: TGTGCCAGCAGCCAAGAGTCAGTGGGAGCCCAAGAGACCCAGTACTTC
CDR3aa: CASSQESVGAQETQYF